This T cell receptor beta chain was sequenced for a study of blood T cell repertoires in COVID-19 (dated by TCRdb to 2019 to 2021). At the level of the whole study: The collaborator samples originated in the United States, Italy and Spain and spanned the acute and convalescent phases of COVID-19. The dataset comprised deeply sampled blood TCRbeta repertoires from subjects exposed to, actively infected with, or recovered from COVID-19. Samples came from the ongoing ImmuneRACE study (first 160 participants) plus 1,254 subjects from 6 global collaborators. The prospective study material was composed of cDNA or gDNA derived from T cells, B-cell-depleted T cells, or PBMCs. The repertoires were released in a freely available public database meant as a resource for research on the immune response to SARS-CoV-2. Nearly every sample came with metadata listing a de-identified subject ID, COVID-19 status, age in years and sex. Where available, HLA class I and class II types were obtained from metadata supplied by the sample provider rather than from assay-based typing.

With regard to this clone: Its antigen is not yet known. There are no base qualities to consult, and no much larger clone falls within one base.

One collaborating source in Seattle enrolled patients during active infection and followed them longitudinally through the course of disease. Whole blood was collected in K2EDTA tubes by collaborating institutions according to the institutions' own protocols. For TCRbeta analysis, collaborators shipped samples as frozen whole blood, isolated PBMCs, or DNA extracted from either of those sample types. What the study reported, not specific to this receptor: How much clinical and demographic metadata was included differed by source and by participant, and the metadata was provided uncurated.

CDR1 MNHEY and CDR2 SVGEGT are derived from the germline V gene. The germline V end is reduced by 4 bases and the J end by 7 bases; junction bases left unmatched: 8. From cysteine to phenylalanine, the CDR3 is 15 amino acids long. Kept here is only the CDR3 DNA, which spans 45 bases and is read in frame from base 1. TCRbeta CDR3 regions were amplified from genomic DNA using the immunoSEQ Assay, a bias-controlled multiplex PCR. The published analysis was carried out like this. The number of nucleated cells in each sample was estimated by amplification of reference gene primers within the assay. To quantify the absolute abundance of each unique TCRbeta CDR3 rearrangement, sequence reads were collapsed and filtered. For each sample, productive Simpson clonality was calculated as the square root of Simpson's diversity index across productive rearrangements. Imported from immuneACCESS, the table was reduced by TCRdb to in-frame sequences with V and J called. These copies leave out some clones; in studies compared against another copy, an unresolved V gene accounts for under half, and the cause of the remainder is not known. D and trimming come from the DNA, and the V and J calls and clone size come from that table. The sample data list 350,000 to 400,000 clones, and around 89% of these were observed just once. The ten largest account for around 3% of the sample.

Sequenced sample: peripheral blood. This chain joins TRBV6-2 or TRBV6-3 to TRBJ1-1, and 11 junctional nucleotides match TRBD1. This receptor was obtained from a woman aged 25-40 years with COVID-19, enrolled during active disease. The CDR3 sequence is CASSSPDRGLGEAFF. The sequence in DNA is TGTGCCAGCAGTTCCCCGGACAGGGGGCTAGGTGAAGCTTTCTTT.